This record looks at one T cell receptor beta chain sequence and its context. This entry is derived from a study of blood T cell repertoires in COVID-19. About the research overall: T cells, B-cell-depleted T cells, or PBMCs supplied cDNA or gDNA.

Residents of under 25 US areas, aged about 18 to 95 years, made up the participants. Donors in Cohort 3 who had recovered were those with two negative PCRs, healthcare professional clearance, or resolution of their symptoms. The CDR3 totals 17 residues. CDR1 is SGHTA, CDR2 FQGTGA, per germline. Trimming took 3 bases from V and 5 from J; bases not matched to a gene: 12. Authors' processing steps: From reference gene primer amplification, estimates of nucleated cell counts were derived. Sequenced by immunoSEQ multiplex PCR; TCRdb stores in-frame clones only, minus some. The DNA gave D and trimming, while V, J and clone size come from that table. The sample has some 300,000 clones, about 91% seen once.

The receptor's source is a woman aged 40 to 49 who had recovered from COVID-19. This chain joins TRBV7-3 and TRBJ2-7; 11 bases fit TRBD2. The sample was PBMCs or T cells enriched from blood (not recorded which). The CDR3 sequence is CASSFPGLADKVNEQYF. The CDR3, as DNA: TGTGCCAGCAGCTTCCCGGGACTAGCGGATAAAGTCAACGAGCAGTACTTC. Full variable domain (remainder filled in from reference TRBV7-3 and TRBJ2-7): GAGVSQTPSNKVTEKGKYVELRCDPISGHTALYWYRQSLGQGPEFLIYFQGTGAADDSGLPNDRFFAVRPEGSVSTLKIQRTERGDSAVYLCASSFPGLADKVNEQYFGPGTRLTVT.